These 25 T cell receptor beta chains share one sample of origin, sequenced in a study of blood T cell repertoires in COVID-19 (TCRdb year 2020). Receptor amplification or capture employed the immunoSEQ multiplex PCR assay. TCRdb obtained this table from immuneACCESS and retained in-frame rearrangements with V and J assigned. These tables miss some clones; where compared with another copy, unresolved V genes account for less than half of the shortfall, and the remainder is unexplained. The sample data list approximately 430,000 clones, and roughly 85% of these were observed just once. Jointly, the top ten make up approximately 1.5% of the sample. The sequenced sample consisted of peripheral blood. These receptor sequences come from a woman aged 25-40 years with active or convalescent COVID-19.

This clone was seen a handful of times. The chain carries TRBV29-1 and TRBJ2-7, with TRBD1 matching over 10 bases. With 4 bases clipped from V and 2 bases from J, the junction kept 8 bases outside the gene matches. This CDR3 comprises 15 residues. Looked up from germline, CDR1 is SQVTM and CDR2 is ANQGSEA. CDR3 loop: CSVVGTGTGAYEQYF. The CDR3 DNA sequence: TGCAGCGTTGTTGGAACCGGGACAGGGGCCTACGAGCAGTACTTC.

This rearrangement joins TRBV11-2 to TRBJ2-5, with D tentatively TRBD2 (5 bases). Between the trimmed V and J ends, which lost 5 bases and 7 bases, there was a span of 23 bases. The CDR3 has 16 residues. Germline CDR1 reads SGHAT; CDR2 reads FQNNGV. The CDR3 nucleotides read TGTGCCAGCAGCCCAATAACGCCGAGCGGTCGGGTGACCCAGTACTTC. Translated: CASSPITPSGRVTQYF.

The chain recombines TRBV6-5 with TRBJ2-1; tentatively, D is TRBD2 (5 bases). CDR3 length: 13 amino acids. V was pared by 7 bases and J by 8 bases, with 15 bases between. Germline lookup yields CDR1 MNHEY and CDR2 SVGAGI. The CDR3: CASKDGEWDEQFF. CDR3 coding DNA: TGTGCCAGCAAAGACGGGGAGTGGGATGAGCAGTTCTTC.

V is TRBV2 and J is TRBJ1-4, with 7 bases lining up with TRBD1. The CDR3 has 16 residues. Germline V CDR1 and CDR2: SNHLY, FYNNEI. The trim removed 6 bases at V and 5 bases at J, leaving 12 bases unmatched. This CDR3 reads CASREKPDRRNEKLFF. As DNA, the CDR3 is TGTGCCAGCAGGGAAAAGCCGGACAGGCGGAATGAAAAACTGTTTTTT. The full variable domain, in which reference TRBV2 and TRBJ1-4 provide the parts outside the CDR3, is EPEVTQTPSHQVTQMGQEVILRCVPISNHLYFYWYRQILGQKVEFLVSFYNNEISEKSEIFDDQFSVERPDGSNFTLKIRSTKLEDSAMYFCASREKPDRRNEKLFFGSGTQLSVL.

The rearrangement joins TRBV25-1 to TRBJ2-3; 10 bases fit TRBD2. This CDR3 is built from 16 residues. Per the germline V gene, CDR1 is MGHDK and CDR2 is SYGVNS. With 7 bases clipped from V and 8 bases from J, the junction kept 15 bases outside the gene matches. The CDR3 sequence is CASKPPSGGTGGTQYF. CDR3 DNA sequence: TGTGCCAGCAAGCCCCCTAGCGGGGGAACAGGGGGTACGCAGTATTTT.

This clone was seen only once. This sequence joins TRBV29-1 and TRBJ1-1; no clear D gene. The length of the CDR3 is 15 residues. V gave up 2 bases and J gave up 2 bases, with 15 bases separating them. The germline gives CDR1 SQVTM, CDR2 ANQGSEA. The CDR3 DNA follows: TGCAGCGTTGAAATCTTCTCGGTCGCAAACACTGAAGCTTTCTTT. It encodes CSVEIFSVANTEAFF.

A few counts support this clone. V gene TRBV5-1 combines with J gene TRBJ2-7; D call uncertain. The CDR3 totals 14 residues. CDR1 is SGHRS, CDR2 YFSETQ, per germline. V lost 0 bases and J lost 2, with 9 bases in between. The CDR3 spells CASSLVSETYEQYF. CDR3 sequence (DNA): TGCGCCAGCAGCTTGGTTTCAGAAACCTACGAGCAGTACTTC.

This rearrangement joins TRBV5-4 to TRBJ2-5; 12 nucleotides agree with TRBD2. J lost 5 bases, V lost 0 bases, and 5 bases had no gene match. The germline V gene has CDR1 SGHNT and CDR2 YYREEE (reference sequence). This CDR3 spans 16 amino acids. The CDR3 region is CASSLELAGGHETQYF. The CDR3 DNA reads TGTGCCAGCAGCTTGGAGCTAGCGGGGGGGCACGAGACCCAGTACTTC. Supplemented by reference TRBV5-4 and TRBJ2-5, the full variable domain reads ETGVTQSPTHLIKTRGQQVTLRCSSQSGHNTVSWYQQALGQGPQFIFQYYREEENGRGNFPPRFSGLQFPNYSSELNVNALELDDSALYLCASSLELAGGHETQYFGPGTRLLVL.

V usage is TRBV7-6 and J usage is TRBJ2-5; a possible D gene is TRBD2 (6 bases). Germline V gene data show CDR1 as SGHVS and CDR2 as FNYEAQ. This CDR3 comprises 15 residues. Trimming took off 1 base at V and 2 bases at J, with 11 bases between the two ends. CDR3 nucleotide sequence: TGTGCCAGCAGCTTAGAGGTAGCGGCACAAGAGACCCAGTACTTC. Translated: CASSLEVAAQETQYF.

The rearrangement links TRBV2 to TRBJ1-5; D perhaps matches TRBD1 (6 bases). The V gene's germline CDR1 is SNHLY and CDR2 FYNNEI. The CDR3 length is 15 residues. Deletions cut 2 bases from V and 6 bases from J, with 14 bases between. CDR3 loop: CASSEQGLVSQPQHF. For the CDR3, the DNA is TGTGCCAGCAGTGAACAGGGGTTGGTCAGTCAGCCCCAGCATTTT.

The genes are TRBV2 and TRBJ1-2, with TRBD1 matching 9 bases. V shed 7 bases and J 4 bases; nucleotides not matched to a gene: 19. The germline V gene encodes CDR1 SNHLY and CDR2 FYNNEI. CDR3 length: 18 amino acids. For the CDR3, the DNA is TGTGCCAGCAATCCCGGGATACAGGGGGCGAATCCCCCCTATGGCTACACCTTC. As protein: CASNPGIQGANPPYGYTF.

The V call is TRBV4-1, the J call TRBJ2-5; 10 nucleotides agree with TRBD2. The CDR3 has 15 amino acids. Losses at the gene ends were 2 bases for V and 2 bases for J; bases not matched to a gene: 2. The germline gives CDR1 MGHRA, CDR2 YSYEKL. This CDR3 is CASSQTSGTQETQYF. In nucleotides, the CDR3 is TGCGCCAGCAGCCAAACTAGCGGGACTCAAGAGACCCAGTACTTC.

The chain couples TRBV4-1 to TRBJ1-2; D is uncertain. The CDR3 runs 13 residues. Germline CDR1 MGHRA, CDR2 YSYEKL. The V end lost 4 bases, the J end lost 2 bases, and 8 bases lay between the germline ends. The CDR3, as DNA: TGCGCCAGCAGCCCCCCGGGAAACTATGGCTACACCTTC. Translation gives CASSPPGNYGYTF.

The chain employs TRBV7-2 and TRBJ2-1, with 13 bases fitting TRBD2. The CDR3 is made up of 15 amino acids. Germline CDR1 is SGHTA and CDR2 is FQGNSA. V lost 5 bases, J lost 10 bases, and 8 bases stayed unmatched. As DNA, the CDR3 is TGTGCCAGCAGCCGGGGCGGGACTAGCGGGACAGAGCAGTTCTTC. Protein sequence: CASSRGGTSGTEQFF.

The chain has TRBV6-6 and TRBJ2-1; TRBD1 matches at 8 bases. Germline values: CDR1 MNHNY, CDR2 SVGAGI (reference sequence). This CDR3 contains 17 residues. Losses at the gene ends were 5 bases for V and 0 bases for J; bases not matched to a gene: 9. CDR3 sequence reads: CASSPDRGYLSYNEQFF. In nucleotides, the CDR3 is TGTGCCAGCAGTCCCGACAGGGGTTACCTCTCCTACAATGAGCAGTTCTTC.

This clone was counted between two and nine times. The chain recombines TRBV19 with TRBJ1-5, with 8 positions matching TRBD1. J gave up 7 bases and V 7 bases, and 18 bases lay outside the gene matches. Germline CDR1 is LNHDA and CDR2 is SQIVND (reference sequence). This CDR3 comprises 17 residues. CDR3 region: CASKNLDRARVVQPQHF. In DNA form, the CDR3 reads TGTGCCAGTAAGAACCTGGACAGGGCCCGGGTGGTCCAGCCCCAGCATTTT. The full variable domain, rest sourced from reference TRBV19 and TRBJ1-5, is DGGITQSPKYLFRKEGQNVTLSCEQNLNHDAMYWYRQDPGQGLRLIYYSQIVNDFQKGDIAEGYSVSREKKESFPLTVTSAQKNPTAFYLCASKNLDRARVVQPQHFGDGTRLSIL.

This clone appeared a few times. V usage is TRBV6-1 and J usage is TRBJ1-2; 7 bases match TRBD1. Germline trimming cut 3 bases from V and 6 bases from J; bases unmatched to any gene: 4. Germline-derived CDR1 and CDR2 are MNHNS and SASEGT. The CDR3 is 13 amino acids. CDR3 protein: CASSDRDRNGYTF. CDR3 nucleotide sequence: TGTGCCAGCAGTGACCGGGACAGAAATGGCTACACCTTC.

The gene calls are TRBV7-2 and TRBJ1-1, with a possible D match to TRBD1 (5 bases). This CDR3 has 13 amino acids. Trimming stripped 6 bases from V and 1 base from J, with 9 bases between. Germline CDR1 reads SGHTA; CDR2 reads FQGNSA. CDR3 nucleotide sequence: TGTGCCAGCAGACGTGACAGGAACACTGAAGCTTTCTTT. Its protein is CASRRDRNTEAFF.

The V call is TRBV5-1, the J call TRBJ1-3; TRBD1 might be the D (5 bases). The CDR3 contains 16 residues. Germline V lookup: CDR1 SGHRS, CDR2 YFSETQ. V gave up 0 bases and J gave up 3 bases, with 13 bases separating them. The DNA of the CDR3 is TGCGCCAGCAGCTTGGGGGACTCGGCGAATGGAAACACCATATATTTT. This translates into CASSLGDSANGNTIYF.

This rearrangement joins TRBV2 to TRBJ2-7; D might be TRBD1 (5 bases). The CDR3 runs 11 residues. Germline CDR1 reads SNHLY; CDR2 reads FYNNEI. V lost 7 bases and J lost 7, with 11 bases in between. This CDR3 is CASKLQGEQYF. The CDR3 DNA follows: TGTGCCAGCAAATTGCAGGGAGAGCAGTACTTC. Complete variable domain (other parts from reference TRBV2 and TRBJ2-7): EPEVTQTPSHQVTQMGQEVILRCVPISNHLYFYWYRQILGQKVEFLVSFYNNEISEKSEIFDDQFSVERPDGSNFTLKIRSTKLEDSAMYFCASKLQGEQYFGPGTRLTVT.

In this sample, this clone turned up a few times. The chain combines TRBV5-8 with TRBJ1-4, with 8 bases that match TRBD1. This CDR3 region has 15 residues. Germline CDR1 reads SGHTS; CDR2 reads YDEGEE. V lost 5 bases and J lost 7; bases outside the gene matches: 10. The DNA of the CDR3 is TGTGCCAGCAGACCGGACAGGGCAAGAGGTGAAAAACTGTTTTTT. This encodes CASRPDRARGEKLFF.

The V gene is TRBV14, the J gene TRBJ2-2; 8 nucleotides align to TRBD1. CDR3 length: 15 amino acids. CDR1 SGHDN and CDR2 FVKESK come from the germline V gene. The V gene end was trimmed by 2 bases and the J gene end by 3 bases; junction bases not matched to a gene: 2. CDR3 residues: CASSQTGGYTGELFF. As DNA, the CDR3 is TGTGCCAGCAGCCAAACAGGGGGGTACACCGGGGAGCTGTTTTTT.

This clone was observed a handful of times. The V and J genes are TRBV12-5 and TRBJ2-3; TRBD1 is a possible D gene (5 bases). Looked up from germline, CDR1 is LGHNT and CDR2 is FRNRAP. The CDR3 has 14 amino acids. With 1 base removed from V and 2 bases from J, the gap between germline ends came to 7 bases. CDR3 DNA: TGTGCTAGTGGTTTGGAGGGGTACACAGATACGCAGTATTTT. This gives the protein CASGLEGYTDTQYF.

This chain joins TRBV11-2 and TRBJ1-1; 8 bases map to TRBD1. CDR3 length equals 16 residues. The germline gives CDR1 SGHAT, CDR2 FQNNGV. J gave up 5 bases and V 5 bases, and 13 bases lay outside the gene matches. CDR3 residues: CASSRPETGVNTEAFF. The CDR3 coding sequence is TGTGCCAGCAGCCGCCCCGAGACAGGGGTAAATACTGAAGCTTTCTTT.

This chain links TRBV10-3 with TRBJ1-1; D possibly corresponds to TRBD1 (6 bases). The length of the CDR3 is 13 residues. V lost 6 bases and J 1 base, leaving 9 bases between the germline ends. Germline V gives CDR1 ENHRY, CDR2 SYGVKD. The CDR3 DNA reads TGTGCCATCAGCCTGGGACAGAACACTGAAGCTTTCTTT. This translates into CAISLGQNTEAFF.